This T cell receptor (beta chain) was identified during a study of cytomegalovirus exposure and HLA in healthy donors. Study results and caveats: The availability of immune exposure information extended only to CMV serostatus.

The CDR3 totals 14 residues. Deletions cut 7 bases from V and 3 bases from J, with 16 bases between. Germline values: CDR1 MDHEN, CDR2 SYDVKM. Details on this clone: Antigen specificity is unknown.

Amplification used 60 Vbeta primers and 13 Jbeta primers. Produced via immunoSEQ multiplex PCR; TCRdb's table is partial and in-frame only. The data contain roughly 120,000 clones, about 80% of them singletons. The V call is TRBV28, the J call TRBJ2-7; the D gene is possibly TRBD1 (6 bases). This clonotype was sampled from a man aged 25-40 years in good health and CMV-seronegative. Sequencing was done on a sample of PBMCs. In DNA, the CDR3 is TGTGCCAGCACCATATCGGGCAGGGGCTACGAGCAGTACTTC. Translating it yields CASTISGRGYEQYF.